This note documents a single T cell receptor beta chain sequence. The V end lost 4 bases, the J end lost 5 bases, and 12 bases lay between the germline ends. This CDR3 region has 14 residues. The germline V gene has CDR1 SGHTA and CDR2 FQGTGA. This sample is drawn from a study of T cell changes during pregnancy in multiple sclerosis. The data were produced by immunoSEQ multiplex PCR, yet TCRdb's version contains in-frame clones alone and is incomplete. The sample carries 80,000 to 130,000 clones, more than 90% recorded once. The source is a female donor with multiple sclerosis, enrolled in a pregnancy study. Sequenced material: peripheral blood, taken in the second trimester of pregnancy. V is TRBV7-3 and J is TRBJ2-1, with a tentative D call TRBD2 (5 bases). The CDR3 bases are TGTGCCAGCAGCTGGACGGCGGGCCACAATGAGCAGTTCTTC. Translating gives CASSWTAGHNEQFF.